This TCR beta chain was sequenced during a study of T cells after yellow fever vaccination. Germline lookup yields CDR1 KGHSH and CDR2 LQKENI. The ends lost 3 bases at V and 9 bases at J; junction bases unmatched: 1. The CDR3 has 12 amino acids. TCRdb called the 5' RACE reads again in MiXCR, with one record for every CDR3 protein. Here the sample spans around 30,000 distinct CDR3 sequences, roughly 6.1% being singletons. Points from the study as a whole: Reappearing after the booster were most of the clones from primary vaccination (96% CD4, about 87% CD8).

The V gene is TRBV18, the J gene TRBJ1-2; 10 nucleotides line up with TRBD1. The clonotype comes from a man between 25 and 39 years old who received the YFV17D yellow fever vaccine. Here the sequenced sample was PBMCs, either bulk or a sorted T-cell subset (CD4+, CD8+, memory, or dextramer-sorted; not recorded which), taken on the day of the yellow fever booster vaccination. CDR3 sequence (DNA): TGTGCCAGCTCACCGGGACAGGGGAGCTACACCTTC. It specifies CASSPGQGSYTF.